This passage covers 30 T cell receptor beta chains from one sample sequenced in a study of blood T cell repertoires in COVID-19. TCRdb's table, derived via immunoSEQ multiplex PCR, lists solely in-frame clones and lacks some. The data show over 150,000 clones, 65% to 90% seen once. Sequenced material: peripheral blood. The receptors were gathered from a man aged 45 to 65 with active or convalescent COVID-19.

The chain couples TRBV2 to TRBJ1-4; D gene ambiguous. The CDR3 has 14 amino acids. Germline values: CDR1 SNHLY, CDR2 FYNNEI. Trimming removed 6 bases from V and 0 bases from J, with 8 bases in between. The CDR3 sequence: CASRGDATNEKLFF. The CDR3 bases are TGTGCCAGCAGGGGCGACGCAACTAATGAAAAACTGTTTTTT. The full variable domain, completed using reference TRBV2 and TRBJ1-4, is EPEVTQTPSHQVTQMGQEVILRCVPISNHLYFYWYRQILGQKVEFLVSFYNNEISEKSEIFDDQFSVERPDGSNFTLKIRSTKLEDSAMYFCASRGDATNEKLFFGSGTQLSVL.

This clone was counted only a few times. This chain links TRBV30 with TRBJ2-3, with D possibly being TRBD2 (6 bases). V lost 3 bases and J lost 5, with 18 bases in between. This CDR3 has 15 amino acids. Germline CDR1 is GTSNPN and CDR2 is SVGIG (reference sequence). CDR3 loop: CAWRVIGGTQDTQYF. The CDR3 region has the DNA TGTGCCTGGAGGGTAATTGGAGGGACCCAAGATACGCAGTATTTT.

The chain has TRBV2 and TRBJ2-5; D uncertain. Germline-derived CDR1 and CDR2 are SNHLY and FYNNEI. Deletions cut 4 bases from V and 4 bases from J, with 10 bases between. This CDR3 region has 13 residues. The CDR3 loop reads CASSAGTSETQYF. The CDR3 DNA is TGTGCCAGCAGTGCAGGCACTTCAGAGACCCAGTACTTC.

This clone was seen only once. The chain recombines TRBV23-1 with TRBJ2-3; the match to TRBD2 covers 9 bases. TRBV23-1 is an open reading frame, and its role is uncertain. The CDR3 is made up of 18 amino acids. Trimming cost V 2 bases and J 1 base; bases outside gene matches: 10. DNA for the CDR3: TGCGCCAGCAGTCAAACTAGCGGGCGGGGGTCGTGCACAGATACGCAGTATTTT. Translating gives CASSQTSGRGSCTDTQYF.

The chain is built from TRBV10-2 and TRBJ1-1, with D unresolved. Germline-derived CDR1 and CDR2 are WSHSY and SAAADI. V was pared by 0 bases and J by 2 bases, with 16 bases between. CDR3 length: 17 amino acids. The CDR3: CASSESRLPFNNTEAFF. The CDR3 bases are TGCGCCAGCAGTGAGTCGAGGCTACCATTTAACAACACTGAAGCTTTCTTT.

The CDR3 region is CASSAGQGKTDTQYF. DNA for the CDR3: TGTGCCAGCAGCGCAGGACAGGGCAAGACAGATACGCAGTATTTT. The V call is TRBV7-7, the J call TRBJ2-3, with TRBD1 matching 8 bases. CDR1 is SSHAT, CDR2 FNYEAQ, per germline (reference sequence). The CDR3 consists of 15 residues. The V segment lost 5 bases and the J segment 3 bases; nucleotides outside the gene matches: 7.

The J gene is TRBJ2-3, the V gene TRBV6-1; the D is unclear. V was clipped by 5 bases and J by 6 bases, with 12 bases between them. The CDR3 runs 13 residues. Germline CDR1 reads MNHNS; CDR2 reads SASEGT. This CDR3 is CASSRVSGDTQYF. Written as DNA, the CDR3 is TGTGCCAGCAGTCGCGTATCAGGTGATACGCAGTATTTT.

The chain carries TRBV2 and TRBJ2-5, with D possibly TRBD1 on 6 matching bases. The germline V gene encodes CDR1 SNHLY and CDR2 FYNNEI. The CDR3 extends over 14 amino acids. V dropped 5 bases and J dropped 4 bases, with 14 bases sitting between them. In nucleotides, the CDR3 is TGTGCCAGCAGTCGCCCACCAGGGGCAGAGACCCAGTACTTC. This translates into CASSRPPGAETQYF. The variable domain in full, with the rest retrieved from reference TRBV2 and TRBJ2-5, is EPEVTQTPSHQVTQMGQEVILRCVPISNHLYFYWYRQILGQKVEFLVSFYNNEISEKSEIFDDQFSVERPDGSNFTLKIRSTKLEDSAMYFCASSRPPGAETQYFGPGTRLLVL.

The chain carries TRBV28 and TRBJ2-2; perhaps TRBD2 as D (5 bases). V was cut by 7 bases and J by 5 bases, with 14 bases left in between. From germline, CDR1 is MDHEN and CDR2 SYDVKM. This CDR3 contains 14 residues. This chain's CDR3 is CASTPPGYTGELFF. For the CDR3, the DNA is TGTGCCAGCACCCCACCGGGGTATACCGGGGAGCTGTTTTTT.

The chain uses TRBV18 and TRBJ1-1; the D gene is possibly TRBD1 (5 bases). Germline CDR1 and CDR2: KGHSH and LQKENI. V was pared by 3 bases and J by 4 bases, with 15 bases between. The length of the CDR3 is 15 residues. The CDR3 DNA is TGTGCCAGCTCACCCCTAACGGCCGGGGGCACTGAAGCTTTCTTT. This encodes CASSPLTAGGTEAFF.

The table lists this clone with a few counts. In DNA, the CDR3 is TGTGCCAGCAGCTCTAGCCGACAGGGCCTCCTAGGTGAGCAGTTCTTC. It is translated as CASSSSRQGLLGEQFF. V and J are TRBV7-9 and TRBJ2-1; TRBD1 aligns across 7 bases. Germline-derived CDR1 and CDR2 are SEHNR and FQNEAQ (reference sequence). With 4 bases clipped from V and 9 bases from J, the junction kept 15 bases outside the gene matches. The CDR3 extends over 16 amino acids.

The chain recombines TRBV25-1 with TRBJ2-1; possible D gene TRBD1, 5 bases. The CDR3 is 13 amino acids. In germline, CDR1 is MGHDK, CDR2 SYGVNS. The ends were cut back, 5 bases at V and 5 bases at J, with 10 bases in the middle. CDR3 sequence reads: CASSLDRHNEQFF. CDR3 nucleotides: TGTGCCAGCAGTTTAGACAGACACAATGAGCAGTTCTTC.

V usage is TRBV19 and J usage is TRBJ1-5; 8 nucleotides match TRBD1. The CDR3 sequence is 15 residues long. CDR1 and CDR2 (germline): LNHDA, SQIVND (reference sequence). V lost 6 bases to trimming and J lost 2 bases; unmatched junction nucleotides: 6. CDR3 residues: CASRTGTGGNQPQHF. The CDR3 nucleotides read TGTGCCAGTAGAACCGGGACAGGCGGCAATCAGCCCCAGCATTTT.

The V call is TRBV6-1, the J call TRBJ1-1; D gene ambiguous. The germline gives CDR1 MNHNS, CDR2 SASEGT. The V gene lost 3 bases and the J gene lost 1 base, with 9 bases spanning the gap. CDR3 length: 14 amino acids. Written as DNA, the CDR3 is TGTGCCAGCAGTGAGTGGCCGGGGAACACTGAAGCTTTCTTT. This gives the protein CASSEWPGNTEAFF.

The rearrangement links TRBV3-1 (or the pseudogene TRBV3-2) to TRBJ2-5, with no clear D. V shed 1 base and J shed 2 bases, with 11 bases lying between them. Germline values: CDR1 LGHDT, CDR2 YNNKEL (reference sequence). The CDR3 runs to 15 residues. The CDR3 nucleotides read TGTGCCAGCAGCCAAGGAGGCGAAATTCAAGAGACCCAGTACTTC. Its protein product is CASSQGGEIQETQYF.

At least ten counts were recorded for this clone. The V call is TRBV6-4, the J call TRBJ2-2, with D possibly TRBD1 on 5 matching bases. The ends were cut back, 5 bases at V and 2 bases at J, with 9 bases in the middle. CDR3 length: 14 amino acids. The germline V gene encodes CDR1 MRHNA and CDR2 SNTAGT. The CDR3 sequence is CASSSQVNTGELFF. Here the CDR3 DNA reads TGTGCCAGCAGTTCACAGGTTAACACCGGGGAGCTGTTTTTT.

The gene calls are TRBV6-4 and TRBJ1-2; a possible D gene is TRBD1 (6 bases). This CDR3 region has 12 residues. The ends were cut back, 11 bases at V and 8 bases at J, with 18 bases in the middle. CDR1 and CDR2 from the germline V gene are MRHNA and SNTAGT. CDR3 sequence (DNA): TGTGCCTCAAGAGGGGGGGGCCTCGGCTACACCTTC. Translation: CASRGGGLGYTF.

This clone was counted a single time. V is TRBV5-1 and J is TRBJ2-2; 7 positions agree with TRBD1. The germline V gene encodes CDR1 SGHRS and CDR2 YFSETQ. J lost 7 bases, V lost 2 bases, and 20 bases had no gene match. The CDR3 is made up of 19 amino acids. CDR3 residues: CASSLHYGNRGESIGELFF. The CDR3 nucleotides are TGCGCCAGCAGCTTACATTATGGAAACAGGGGAGAATCTATCGGGGAGCTGTTTTTT.

This clone was counted once. CDR3 coding DNA: TGTGCCAGTAAAGAACAGGGGACAACTGGAAACACCATATATTTT. It translates to CASKEQGTTGNTIYF. J is TRBJ1-3 and V is TRBV19, with TRBD1 matching over 7 bases. This CDR3 is 15 amino acids long. Germline V CDR1 and CDR2: LNHDA, SQIVND (reference sequence). V lost 7 bases, J lost 2 bases, and 8 bases stayed unmatched. Complete variable domain (other parts from reference TRBV19 and TRBJ1-3): DGGITQSPKYLFRKEGQNVTLSCEQNLNHDAMYWYRQDPGQGLRLIYYSQIVNDFQKGDIAEGYSVSREKKESFPLTVTSAQKNPTAFYLCASKEQGTTGNTIYFGEGSWLTVV.

The chain links TRBV19 to TRBJ2-5; 8 bases map to TRBD1. Germline lookup yields CDR1 LNHDA and CDR2 SQIVND (reference sequence). V gave up 4 bases and J gave up 4 bases; unmatched junction bases: 8. CDR3 length equals 15 residues. The CDR3 here is CASSTRPGGPETQYF. CDR3 coding DNA: TGTGCCAGTAGTACGCGACCAGGGGGCCCAGAGACCCAGTACTTC.

The gene calls are TRBV11-1 and TRBJ2-1; tentatively, D is TRBD2 (6 bases). Trimming removed 6 bases at V and 0 bases at J, with 12 bases between. Germline CDR1 and CDR2: SGHAT and FQDESV (reference sequence). There are 15 residues in the CDR3. The CDR3 sequence: CASSQGGVSYNEQFF. DNA for the CDR3: TGTGCCAGCAGTCAAGGCGGGGTCTCCTACAATGAGCAGTTCTTC.

This clone came up a few times. The chain carries TRBV30 and TRBJ1-1; 7 nucleotides line up with TRBD1. In germline, CDR1 is GTSNPN, CDR2 SVGIG (reference sequence). Trimming took 2 bases from V and 2 from J; bases not matched to a gene: 5. The CDR3 contains 14 residues. The CDR3 DNA reads TGTGCCTGGAGTTTCGGGACAGACAACACTGAAGCTTTCTTT. Its translation is CAWSFGTDNTEAFF.

The rearrangement links TRBV2 to TRBJ2-1; 7 nucleotides align to TRBD2. The CDR3 spans 17 residues. Germline CDR1 reads SNHLY; CDR2 reads FYNNEI. The trim removed 4 bases at V and 4 bases at J, leaving 13 bases unmatched. The CDR3 region is CASSGGGLGSWYNEQFF. The CDR3 DNA reads TGTGCCAGCAGTGGGGGGGGATTGGGGAGCTGGTACAATGAGCAGTTCTTC. Variable domain in full (rest from reference TRBV2 and TRBJ2-1): EPEVTQTPSHQVTQMGQEVILRCVPISNHLYFYWYRQILGQKVEFLVSFYNNEISEKSEIFDDQFSVERPDGSNFTLKIRSTKLEDSAMYFCASSGGGLGSWYNEQFFGPGTRLTVL.

CDR3 region: CASSLPTGGEDTQYF. The CDR3 coding sequence is TGTGCCAGCAGCTTACCAACAGGGGGCGAAGATACGCAGTATTTT. The rearrangement links TRBV7-2 to TRBJ2-3; 9 bases match TRBD1. This CDR3 is built from 15 residues. The ends lost 2 bases at V and 5 bases at J; junction bases unmatched: 5. Germline V gene data show CDR1 as SGHTA and CDR2 as FQGNSA.

V usage is TRBV7-2 and J usage is TRBJ2-5; D is unresolved. Trimming removed 5 bases from V and 1 base from J, with 2 bases in between. Germline values: CDR1 SGHTA, CDR2 FQGNSA. CDR3 length equals 11 residues. The CDR3 DNA follows: TGTGCCAGCAGCCGCCAAGAGACCCAGTACTTC. This codes for CASSRQETQYF.

The chain employs TRBV6-6 and TRBJ1-6; D may be TRBD1 (5 bases). Trimming left V 6 bases short and J 14 bases short, with 11 bases between. CDR1 is MNHNY, CDR2 SVGAGI, per germline (reference sequence). The CDR3 sequence is 11 residues long. The CDR3 sequence is CASSWGSALHF. In DNA, the CDR3 is TGTGCCAGCAGCTGGGGCTCGGCCCTCCACTTT.

CDR3 region: CAISGTSDEQFF. For the CDR3, the DNA is TGTGCCATCAGTGGAACTAGCGATGAGCAGTTCTTC. The rearrangement links TRBV10-3 to TRBJ2-1; TRBD2 matches 7 bases. Unmatched junction bases numbered 2, after V lost 4 bases and J lost 8 bases. CDR1 and CDR2 from the germline V gene are ENHRY and SYGVKD. CDR3 length equals 12 residues.

This chain uses TRBV6-5 with TRBJ1-4, with D perhaps TRBD1 (6 bases). Germline V gives CDR1 MNHEY, CDR2 SVGAGI. This CDR3 region has 15 residues. Trimming shortened V by 6 bases and J by 8 bases, and 19 bases separated the two germline ends. CDR3 amino acids: CASRSDSTKGEKLFF. The DNA for the CDR3 is TGTGCCAGCAGGTCGGACAGTACTAAAGGGGAAAAACTGTTTTTT.

V gene TRBV28 combines with J gene TRBJ1-1, with D possibly being TRBD1 (5 bases). CDR3 length: 15 amino acids. Germline V lookup: CDR1 MDHEN, CDR2 SYDVKM. Trimming stripped 8 bases from V and 1 base from J, with 17 bases between. DNA for the CDR3: TGTGCCAGCGTGTCTTGGGGGGGTTCGAACACTGAAGCTTTCTTT. The encoded protein is CASVSWGGSNTEAFF.

The chain recombines TRBV11-2 with TRBJ2-3; no reliable D call. This CDR3 contains 12 residues. Germline V gives CDR1 SGHAT, CDR2 FQNNGV. V lost 5 bases to trimming and J lost 5 bases, with 8 bases between them. CDR3 sequence reads: CASSPYQDTQYF. The DNA of the CDR3 is TGTGCCAGCAGCCCCTATCAAGATACGCAGTATTTT.